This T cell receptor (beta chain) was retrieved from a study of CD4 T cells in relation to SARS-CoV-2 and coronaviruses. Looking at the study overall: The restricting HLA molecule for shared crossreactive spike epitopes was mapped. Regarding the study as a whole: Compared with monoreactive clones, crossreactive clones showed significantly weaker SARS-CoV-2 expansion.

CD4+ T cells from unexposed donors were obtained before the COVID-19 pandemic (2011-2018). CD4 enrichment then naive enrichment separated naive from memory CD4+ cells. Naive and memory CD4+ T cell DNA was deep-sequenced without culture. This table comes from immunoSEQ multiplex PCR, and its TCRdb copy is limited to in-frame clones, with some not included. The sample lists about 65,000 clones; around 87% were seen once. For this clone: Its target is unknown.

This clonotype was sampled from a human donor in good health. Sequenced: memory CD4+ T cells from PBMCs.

The DNA of the CDR3 is TGTGCCAGCTCGCCCGACAGGACTAACTATGGCTACACCTTC. Translated: CASSPDRTNYGYTF. The V call is TRBV18, the J call TRBJ1-2; weak D call: TRBD1 (6 bases). This CDR3 is 14 amino acids long. The germline V gene has CDR1 KGHSH and CDR2 LQKENI. Trimming removed 6 bases at V and 0 bases at J, with 11 bases between.